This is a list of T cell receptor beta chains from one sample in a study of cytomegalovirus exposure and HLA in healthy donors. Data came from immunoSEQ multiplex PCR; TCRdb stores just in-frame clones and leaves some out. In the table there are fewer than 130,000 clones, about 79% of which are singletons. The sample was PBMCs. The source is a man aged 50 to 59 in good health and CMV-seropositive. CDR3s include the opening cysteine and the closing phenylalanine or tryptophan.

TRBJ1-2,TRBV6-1,CASRETGNYGYTF
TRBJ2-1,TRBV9,CASSVGTGGEQFF
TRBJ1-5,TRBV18,CASSLTGSNQPQHF
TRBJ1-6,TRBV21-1,CASSTRGRRTISTYNSPLHF
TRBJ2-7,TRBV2,CASRRDSPEQYF
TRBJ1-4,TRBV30,CAWGQGLEFEKLFF
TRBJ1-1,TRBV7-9,CASSLGANTEAFF
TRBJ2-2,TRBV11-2,CASSLSQAGELFF
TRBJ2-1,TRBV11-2,CASSLGTGNHNEQFF
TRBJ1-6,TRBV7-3,CASSLSGSYNSPLHF
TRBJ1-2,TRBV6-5,CASSPLQTGSYGYTF
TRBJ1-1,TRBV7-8,CASSSGGGGTTEAFF
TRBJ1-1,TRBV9,CASSATGGVPEAFF
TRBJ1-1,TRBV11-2,CASSLWGHTSTEAFF
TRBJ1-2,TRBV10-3,CAISAQGATYGYTF
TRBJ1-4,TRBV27,CASSYGTGGNEKLFF
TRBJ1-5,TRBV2,CASSVSTGVGNQPQHF
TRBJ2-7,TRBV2,CASSGGSLSYEQYF
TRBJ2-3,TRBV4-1,CASSQEAVGGADTQYF
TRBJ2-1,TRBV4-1,CASRQIGGPNEQFF
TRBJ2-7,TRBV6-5,CASSYSRTAYEQYF
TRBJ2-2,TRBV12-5,CASGLARVGPGELFF
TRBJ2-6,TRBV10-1,CASSPTGTGANVLTF
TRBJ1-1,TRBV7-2,CASSLEGGLNTEAFF
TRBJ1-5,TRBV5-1,CASSYGGSGQPQHF
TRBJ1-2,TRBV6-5,CASSRTGGLYGYTF
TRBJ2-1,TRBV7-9,CASSLHGTGDHEQFF
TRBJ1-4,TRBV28,CASSFYEGGRLFF